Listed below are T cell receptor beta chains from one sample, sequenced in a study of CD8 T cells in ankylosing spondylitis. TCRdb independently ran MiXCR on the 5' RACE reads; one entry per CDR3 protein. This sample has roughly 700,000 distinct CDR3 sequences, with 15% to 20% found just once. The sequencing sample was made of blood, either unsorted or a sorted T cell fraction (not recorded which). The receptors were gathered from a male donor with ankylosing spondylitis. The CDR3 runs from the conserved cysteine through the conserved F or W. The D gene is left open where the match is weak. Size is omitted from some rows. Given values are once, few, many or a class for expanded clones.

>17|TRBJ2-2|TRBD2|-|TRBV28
CASSLFHGTRDTGELFF
TGTGCCAGCAGTTTATTTCACGGGACTAGAGACACCGGGGAGCTGTTTTTT
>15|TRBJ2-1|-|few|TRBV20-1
CSARSNEVSYNEQFF
TGCAGTGCTAGGTCCAATGAGGTCTCCTACAATGAGCAGTTCTTC
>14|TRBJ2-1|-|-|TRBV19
CASSPQDYNNEQFF
TGTGCCAGTAGTCCGCAGGACTATAACAATGAGCAGTTCTTC
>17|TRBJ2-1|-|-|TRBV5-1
CASSLISGGFSYNEQFF
TGCGCCAGCAGCTTGATCAGCGGAGGGTTCTCCTACAATGAGCAGTTCTTC
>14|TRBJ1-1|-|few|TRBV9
CASSPTTVNTEAFF
TGTGCCAGCAGCCCTACGACAGTGAACACTGAAGCTTTCTTT
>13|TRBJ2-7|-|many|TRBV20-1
CSARDLQGYEQYF
TGCAGTGCTAGAGATTTACAGGGCTACGAGCAGTACTTC
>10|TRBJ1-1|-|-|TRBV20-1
CSAREVWAFF
TGCAGTGCTAGAGAAGTTTGGGCTTTCTTT
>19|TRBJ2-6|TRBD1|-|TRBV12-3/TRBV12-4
CATREDYGTGNTGANVLTF
TGTGCCACCCGGGAAGACTACGGGACAGGGAATACTGGGGCCAACGTCCTGACTTTC
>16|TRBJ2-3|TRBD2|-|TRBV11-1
CASSLVSSGRPDTQYF
TGTGCCAGCAGCTTAGTGTCTAGCGGGAGACCAGATACGCAGTATTTT
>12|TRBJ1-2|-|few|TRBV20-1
CSANRQAPGYTF
TGCAGTGCCAACAGGCAGGCCCCTGGCTACACCTTC
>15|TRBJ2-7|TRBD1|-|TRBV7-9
CASSLGTGGFGEQYF
TGTGCCAGCAGCCTAGGGACAGGGGGATTCGGCGAGCAGTACTTC
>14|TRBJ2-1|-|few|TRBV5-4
CASSAGQTYNEQFF
TGTGCCAGCAGCGCCGGACAGACCTACAATGAGCAGTTCTTC
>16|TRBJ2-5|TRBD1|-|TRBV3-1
CASSQGTAILQETQYF
TGTGCCAGCAGCCAGGGGACAGCGATACTCCAAGAGACCCAGTACTTC
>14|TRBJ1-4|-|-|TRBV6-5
CASSYPDSRAKLFF
TGTGCCAGCAGTTACCCTGACAGTAGGGCAAAACTGTTTTTT
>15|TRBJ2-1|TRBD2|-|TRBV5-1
CASSPSGGGYNEQFF
TGCGCCAGCAGCCCTAGCGGGGGGGGGTACAATGAGCAGTTCTTC
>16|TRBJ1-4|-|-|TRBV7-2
CASSSGGPGLGEKLFF
TGTGCCAGCAGCTCCGGGGGACCAGGGTTGGGTGAAAAACTGTTTTTT
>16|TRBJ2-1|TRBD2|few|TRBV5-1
CASSPGLAGPGGEQFF
TGCGCCAGCAGCCCCGGACTAGCGGGCCCCGGGGGTGAGCAGTTCTTC
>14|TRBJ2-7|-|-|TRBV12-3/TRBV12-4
CASSLALTAYEQYF
TGTGCCAGCAGTTTAGCGCTTACAGCCTACGAGCAGTACTTC
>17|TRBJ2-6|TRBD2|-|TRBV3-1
CACTWGGISSGANVLTF
TGTGCCTGCACCTGGGGAGGGATCAGCTCTGGGGCCAACGTCCTGACTTTC
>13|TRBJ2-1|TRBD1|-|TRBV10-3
CAIREGQGSEQFF
TGTGCCATCAGGGAGGGACAGGGGAGTGAGCAGTTCTTC
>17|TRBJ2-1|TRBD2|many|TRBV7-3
CASSLMPTSGIYNEQFF
TGTGCCAGCAGCTTAATGCCGACTAGCGGGATTTACAATGAGCAGTTCTTC
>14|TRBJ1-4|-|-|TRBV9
CASSADDRNEKLFF
TGTGCCAGCAGCGCGGATGACAGGAATGAAAAACTGTTTTTT
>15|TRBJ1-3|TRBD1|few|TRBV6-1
CATRDRPFSGNTIYF
TGTGCCACCAGGGACAGGCCCTTCTCTGGAAACACCATATATTTT
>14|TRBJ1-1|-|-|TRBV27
CASSLGWGNTEAFF
TGTGCCAGCAGTTTGGGTTGGGGGAACACTGAAGCTTTCTTT
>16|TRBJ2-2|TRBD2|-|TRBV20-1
CSAPHEGGLQSGELFF
TGCAGTGCCCCCCATGAGGGAGGGCTTCAATCCGGGGAGCTGTTTTTT
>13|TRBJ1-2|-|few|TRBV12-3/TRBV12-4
CASSLVSSDGYTF
TGTGCCAGCAGTTTAGTCTCCAGCGATGGCTACACCTTC
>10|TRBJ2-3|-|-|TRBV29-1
CSVVADTQYF
TGCAGCGTTGTGGCAGATACGCAGTATTTT
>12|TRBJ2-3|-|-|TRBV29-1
CSVSTGSDTQYF
TGCAGCGTTTCAACAGGGTCAGATACGCAGTATTTT
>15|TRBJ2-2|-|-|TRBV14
CASSQLGQLTGELFF
TGTGCCAGCAGCCAACTCGGACAGCTCACCGGGGAGCTGTTTTTT
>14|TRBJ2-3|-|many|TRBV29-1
CSVGRAGDTDTQYF
TGCAGCGTGGGGAGAGCTGGGGACACAGATACGCAGTATTTT
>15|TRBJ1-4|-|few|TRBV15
CATSRDLGGSEKLFF
TGTGCCACCAGCAGAGATTTGGGGGGGAGTGAAAAACTGTTTTTT
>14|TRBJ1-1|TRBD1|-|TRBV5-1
CASSWQGARDEAFF
TGCGCCAGCAGCTGGCAGGGGGCACGGGATGAAGCTTTCTTT
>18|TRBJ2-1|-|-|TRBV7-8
CASSLSVMWGASWNEQFF
TGTGCCAGCAGCTTAAGTGTTATGTGGGGGGCCTCCTGGAATGAGCAGTTCTTC
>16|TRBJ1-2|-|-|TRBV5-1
CASSLAQSSTSSGYTF
TGCGCCAGCAGCTTGGCCCAGAGCTCCACTTCTAGTGGCTACACCTTC
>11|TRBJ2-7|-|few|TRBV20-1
CSARVDYEQYF
TGCAGTGCTAGAGTAGACTACGAGCAGTACTTC
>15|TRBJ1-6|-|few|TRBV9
CASSVTGSNNSPLHF
TGTGCCAGCAGCGTAACGGGATCTAATAATTCACCCCTCCACTTT
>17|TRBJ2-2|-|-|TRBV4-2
CASSQDKGGTNTGELFF
TGTGCCAGCAGCCAAGATAAGGGGGGAACGAACACCGGGGAGCTGTTTTTT
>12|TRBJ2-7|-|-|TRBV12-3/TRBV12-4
CASSVSRGEQYF
TGTGCCAGCAGTGTATCCAGGGGCGAGCAGTACTTC
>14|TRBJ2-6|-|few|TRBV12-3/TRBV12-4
CASSLGRGKQLLAF
TGTGCCAGCAGCCTGGGACGGGGGAAACAGCTTCTGGCTTTC
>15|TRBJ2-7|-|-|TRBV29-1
CSVEEWAGDSYEQYF
TGCAGCGTTGAAGAATGGGCAGGGGACTCCTACGAGCAGTACTTC
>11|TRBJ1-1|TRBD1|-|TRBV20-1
CSAPRTGEAFF
TGCAGTGCACCTCGGACAGGCGAAGCTTTCTTT
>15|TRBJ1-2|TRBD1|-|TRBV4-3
CASSLDMGQSSGYTF
TGCGCCAGCAGCCTTGATATGGGACAGAGTTCGGGCTACACCTTC
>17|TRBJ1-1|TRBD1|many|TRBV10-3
CAISESLSGQGPPEAFF
TGTGCCATCAGTGAGTCGTTGTCCGGACAGGGTCCCCCTGAAGCTTTCTTT
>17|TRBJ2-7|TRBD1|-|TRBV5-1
CASSPPRTGDTVYEQYF
TGCGCCAGCAGCCCACCCCGGACAGGGGATACGGTCTACGAGCAGTACTTC
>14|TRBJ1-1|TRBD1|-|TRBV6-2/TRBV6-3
CASRPTGVNTEAFF
TGTGCCAGCAGACCGACAGGGGTAAACACTGAAGCTTTCTTT
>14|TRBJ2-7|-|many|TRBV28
CASRKQGRSYEQYF
TGTGCCAGCAGAAAACAGGGTAGGTCCTACGAGCAGTACTTC
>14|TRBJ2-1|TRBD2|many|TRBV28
CASTTSGSYNEQFF
TGTGCCAGCACCACTAGCGGTTCCTACAATGAGCAGTTCTTC
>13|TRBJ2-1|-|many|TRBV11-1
CASSLAVGVEQFF
TGTGCCAGCAGCTTAGCGGTGGGGGTTGAGCAGTTCTTC
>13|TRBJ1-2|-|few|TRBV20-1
CSATRQGEGGYTF
TGCAGTGCTACAAGGCAGGGAGAGGGTGGCTACACCTTC
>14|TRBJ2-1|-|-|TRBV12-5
CASAPDQTYNEQFF
TGTGCTAGTGCTCCGGACCAAACCTACAATGAGCAGTTCTTC
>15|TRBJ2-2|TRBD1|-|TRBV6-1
CASRPTRTGPGELFF
TGTGCCAGCAGACCTACCCGGACAGGTCCCGGGGAGCTGTTTTTT
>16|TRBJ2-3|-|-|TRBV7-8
CASSLLSGTSTDTQYF
TGTGCCAGCAGCTTACTAAGCGGGACAAGCACAGATACGCAGTATTTT
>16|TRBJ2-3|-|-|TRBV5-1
CASMRDGRGPSDTQYF
TGCGCCAGCATGAGGGACGGCCGGGGTCCGAGTGATACGCAGTATTTT
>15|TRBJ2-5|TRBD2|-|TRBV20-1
CSAPAAGMRVETQYF
TGCAGTGCTCCCGCAGCGGGGATGAGGGTAGAGACCCAGTACTTC
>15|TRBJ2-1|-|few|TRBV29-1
CSVVPGGISYNEQFF
TGCAGCGTTGTCCCCGGGGGAATCTCCTACAATGAGCAGTTCTTC
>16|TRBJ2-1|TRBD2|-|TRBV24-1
CATSDLTSGAPNEQFF
TGTGCCACCAGTGATTTGACTAGCGGGGCCCCCAATGAGCAGTTCTTC
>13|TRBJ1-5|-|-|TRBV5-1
CASCEGPNQPQHF
TGCGCCAGCTGCGAGGGGCCCAATCAGCCCCAGCATTTT
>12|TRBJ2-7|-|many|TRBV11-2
CASSYGPYEQYF
TGTGCCAGCAGCTACGGGCCCTACGAGCAGTACTTC
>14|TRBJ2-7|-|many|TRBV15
CATSRDRGGYEQYF
TGTGCCACCAGCAGAGACAGGGGCGGCTACGAGCAGTACTTC